The subject of this entry is one TCR beta chain. For the second PCR, which ran for about 7 to 11 cycles, a sample-barcoded 5' primer and a J-beta primer mix were used. MiXCR, applied by TCRdb to the 5' RACE reads, yields one record per CDR3 protein. The table lists 600,000 to 1,000,000 distinct CDR3 sequences, just under 25% of them singletons. This entry belongs to a study of blood T cells in healthy people across ages. The CDR3 is 16 residues long. In germline, CDR1 is SGHTA, CDR2 FQGNSA. V dropped 5 bases and J dropped 4; count of bases not matched to a gene: 12. The same sample was also studied in work on T cells of mothers and their children.

This sequence was found in a boy under 18 in good health. The sample taken for sequencing was blood. The chain combines TRBV7-2 with TRBJ1-2; 8 bases map to TRBD1. Here the CDR3 DNA reads TGTGCCAGCAGCAGAGCAGGGGGCGAGGGGACCTATGGCTACACCTTC. Its translation: CASSRAGGEGTYGYTF.